This entry features one T cell receptor beta chain sequence. Its antigen remains unknown. 13 Jbeta primers and 60 Vbeta primers were used for the PCR. Clones were read by immunoSEQ multiplex PCR, and TCRdb kept only the in-frame ones, dropping some. Altogether 200,000 to 250,000 clones are present, 65% to 85% being singletons, with the ten largest covering around 2.8%. The CDR3 covers 17 residues. Germline V lookup: CDR1 SGDLS, CDR2 YYNGEE. V dropped 4 bases and J dropped 0; count of bases not matched to a gene: 12. The data were taken from a study of cytomegalovirus exposure and HLA in healthy donors. Overall study context: From HLA-typed donors, an early data release held about 85 million unique TCRs. Study outcomes and limitations: Overall, approximately 150 TCR beta chains were annotated as cytomegalovirus-associated. Previously analyzed data showed that most TCR beta V segments were productive at a frequency of about 90% or about 30%. Later analysis identified several of the most significant clusters that appeared linked to common viral pathogens.

The chain carries TRBV9 and TRBJ1-2, with TRBD1 matching over 7 bases. Sequencing was done on a sample of PBMCs. The TCR was taken from a man aged 25 to 40 in good health and CMV-seronegative. For the CDR3, the DNA is TGTGCCAGCAGCACCAGTCGACAGGGCTATTCTAACTATGGCTACACCTTC. It encodes CASSTSRQGYSNYGYTF.